A selection of T cell receptor beta chains follows, all from one sample in a study of shared clonotypes between healthy human individuals. Measured with immunoSEQ multiplex PCR; TCRdb has only the in-frame clones, and not every one. The table shows fewer than 800,000 clones, with around 92% occurring only once. Source material: naive CD8+ T cells sorted from blood. These receptors originate from a man aged 30 to 45 in good health. CDR3s include the opening cysteine and the closing phenylalanine or tryptophan. A D gene is named only where the DNA matches it firmly. Clone size appears in some rows only: once, few, many, or a class for an expanded clone.

>TRBJ2-2|NA|NA|TRBV27|11
CATSVGGELFF
TGTGCCACGTCCGTGGGCGGGGAGCTGTTTTTT
>TRBJ2-1|NA|TRBD2|TRBV11-2|15
CASSSRTSGSYEQFF
TGTGCCAGCAGCTCCCGGACTAGCGGGAGTTATGAGCAGTTCTTC
>TRBJ2-7|NA|NA|TRBV6-6|13
CASSSGTTYEQYF
TGTGCCAGCAGCAGCGGAACGACCTACGAGCAGTACTTC
>TRBJ2-1|NA|TRBD1|TRBV7-8|15
CASSFRGQGEDEQFF
TGTGCCAGCAGCTTCAGGGGACAGGGGGAGGATGAGCAGTTCTTC
>TRBJ2-7|NA|TRBD2|TRBV14|18
CASSQEKLAGGPLLEQYF
TGTGCCAGCAGCCAAGAGAAACTAGCGGGAGGGCCTCTCCTTGAGCAGTACTTC
>TRBJ1-1|NA|NA|TRBV5-4|16
CASSFSHDRSKAEAFF
TGTGCCAGCAGCTTCTCCCACGACAGGTCTAAAGCTGAAGCTTTCTTT
>TRBJ2-1|NA|TRBD2|TRBV27|15
CASSFLAGVLNEQFF
TGTGCCAGCAGTTTTCTAGCGGGAGTCCTTAATGAGCAGTTCTTC
>TRBJ1-4|NA|NA|TRBV4-1|16
CASSQDLFATNEKLFF
TGCGCCAGCAGCCAAGACTTGTTCGCAACTAATGAAAAACTGTTTTTT
>TRBJ2-7|NA|TRBD1|TRBV25-1|15
CASSPGQAYSYEQYF
TGTGCCAGCAGCCCCGGACAGGCCTATTCCTACGAGCAGTACTTC
>TRBJ2-3|NA|NA|TRBV2|16
CASSESLGDSTDTQYF
TGTGCCAGCAGTGAATCCTTGGGGGATAGCACAGATACGCAGTATTTT
>TRBJ2-5|NA|TRBD2|TRBV13|14
CASSAGLVDETQYF
TGTGCCAGCAGCGCGGGACTAGTGGATGAGACCCAGTACTTC
>TRBJ2-3|NA|TRBD1|TRBV30|16
CAWSVPDRDGTDTQYF
TGTGCCTGGAGTGTACCCGACAGGGATGGCACAGATACGCAGTATTTT
>TRBJ2-1|NA|NA|TRBV19|14
CASTVGLNYNEQFF
TGTGCCAGTACCGTGGGCCTAAATTACAATGAGCAGTTCTTC
>TRBJ1-3|NA|NA|TRBV5-1|15
CASSLAGGAGNTIYF
TGCGCCAGCAGCTTGGCGGGGGGAGCTGGAAACACCATATATTTT
>TRBJ1-1|NA|TRBD1|TRBV6-6|14
CASSAGGWNTEAFF
TGTGCCAGCAGCGCAGGGGGATGGAACACTGAAGCTTTCTTT
>TRBJ2-1|NA|NA|TRBV25-1|11
CASSERGEQFF
TGTGCCAGCAGTGAAAGGGGTGAGCAGTTCTTC
>TRBJ2-7|NA|NA|TRBV25-1|13
CASSEKGGSEQYF
TGTGCCAGCAGTGAAAAAGGAGGGTCGGAGCAGTACTTC
>TRBJ1-4|NA|NA|TRBV9|16
CASSVGGVGSEEKLFF
TGTGCCAGCAGCGTAGGGGGAGTGGGAAGTGAGGAAAAACTGTTTTTT
>TRBJ2-2|NA|TRBD1|TRBV11-2|15
CASSTGQENTGELFF
TGTGCCAGCAGTACCGGACAGGAGAACACCGGGGAGCTGTTTTTT
>TRBJ2-4|NA|NA|TRBV7-9|12
CASSSEGNIQYF
TGTGCCAGCAGCTCAGAGGGGAACATTCAGTACTTC
>TRBJ2-2|NA|NA|TRBV9|15
CASSPGGREGGELFF
TGTGCCAGCAGCCCCGGAGGCAGGGAAGGCGGGGAGCTGTTTTTT
>TRBJ2-2|NA|NA|TRBV7-6|13
CASSLNGPGELFF
TGTGCCAGCAGCTTAAACGGGCCCGGGGAGCTGTTTTTT
>TRBJ2-1|once|TRBD2|TRBV29-1|13
CSVESSGGNEQFF
TGCAGCGTTGAATCTAGCGGGGGCAATGAGCAGTTCTTC
>TRBJ2-7|NA|NA|TRBV4-2|14
CASSPDGLSYEQYF
TGTGCCAGCAGCCCGGACGGCCTATCCTACGAGCAGTACTTC
>TRBJ2-3|NA|NA|TRBV11-2|16
CASSLTFGSSTDTQYF
TGTGCCAGCAGCTTAACTTTTGGTTCTAGCACAGATACGCAGTATTTT
>TRBJ2-7|NA|NA|TRBV2|13
CASIFGQGYEQYF
TGTGCCAGCATTTTCGGGCAGGGTTACGAGCAGTACTTC
>TRBJ2-7|NA|NA|TRBV2|12
CASRDGSYEQYF
TGTGCCAGCAGGGACGGCTCCTACGAGCAGTACTTC
>TRBJ1-5|few|NA|TRBV6-1|13
CASRNRRETGGHF
TGTGCCAGCAGGAACAGACGGGAGACGGGTGGGCATTTT
>TRBJ2-7|NA|NA|TRBV7-9|13
CASSDKGFYEQYF
TGTGCCAGCAGCGATAAAGGGTTTTACGAGCAGTACTTC
>TRBJ2-7|NA|NA|TRBV28|16
CASSLGSEEFPYEQYF
TGTGCCAGCAGTTTGGGCTCAGAGGAGTTCCCCTACGAGCAGTACTTC
>TRBJ1-4|NA|NA|TRBV29-1|12
CSAQATNEKLFF
TGCAGCGCACAAGCAACTAATGAAAAACTGTTTTTT
>TRBJ2-3|NA|NA|TRBV18|16
CASSPQSALGTDTQYF
TGTGCCAGCTCACCACAGTCCGCTTTGGGCACAGATACGCAGTATTTT
>TRBJ1-3|NA|NA|TRBV19|18
CASSMEGPQRSSGNTIYF
TGTGCCAGTAGTATGGAAGGGCCTCAGAGATCCTCTGGAAACACCATATATTTT
>TRBJ2-5|NA|TRBD2|TRBV11-3|17
CASSRGREGLGQETQYF
TGTGCCAGCAGCCGGGGACGGGAGGGCCTCGGCCAAGAGACCCAGTACTTC
>TRBJ2-1|NA|NA|TRBV11-2|14
CASSLTPGDNEQFF
TGTGCCAGCAGCTTAACACCTGGGGACAATGAGCAGTTCTTC
>TRBJ2-7|NA|TRBD1|TRBV27|14
CASKVGTGAYEQYF
TGTGCCAGCAAAGTAGGGACAGGGGCATACGAGCAGTACTTC
>TRBJ1-1|NA|NA|TRBV18|12
CASSTPNTEAFF
TGTGCCAGCTCAACGCCGAACACTGAAGCTTTCTTT
>TRBJ1-4|NA|TRBD1|TRBV9|15
CASSEGTGGGEKLFF
TGTGCCAGCAGCGAAGGGACAGGGGGCGGTGAAAAACTGTTTTTT
>TRBJ2-2|NA|NA|TRBV5-1|15
CASSLDRVAPGELFF
TGCGCCAGCAGCTTGGACAGGGTAGCTCCCGGGGAGCTGTTTTTT
>TRBJ1-5|NA|NA|TRBV19|15
CASSISEYSNQPQHF
TGTGCCAGTAGTATTAGCGAGTATAGCAATCAGCCCCAGCATTTT
>TRBJ2-1|NA|NA|TRBV9|14
CASSVQYRDNEQFF
TGTGCCAGCAGCGTACAGTACAGGGACAATGAGCAGTTCTTC
>TRBJ2-7|NA|TRBD1|TRBV7-2|12
CASSLQGYEQYF
TGTGCCAGCAGTTTACAGGGGTACGAGCAGTACTTC
>TRBJ2-1|NA|TRBD2|TRBV10-1|16
CASSEARGLADNEQFF
TGCGCCAGCAGTGAGGCACGGGGACTAGCGGACAATGAGCAGTTCTTC
>TRBJ1-4|once|NA|TRBV28|16
CASSLYSGATNEKLFF
TGTGCCAGCAGTTTATATAGTGGGGCAACTAATGAAAAACTGTTTTTT
>TRBJ1-2|NA|NA|TRBV27|12
CATTQAGVGYTF
TGTGCCACCACCCAGGCAGGGGTTGGCTACACCTTC
>TRBJ1-1|NA|NA|TRBV29-1|11
CSVRENTEAFF
TGCAGCGTCCGCGAGAACACTGAAGCTTTCTTT
>TRBJ1-1|NA|NA|TRBV6-5|16
CASSYSRRDMNTEAFF
TGTGCCAGCAGTTACTCACGCCGGGACATGAACACTGAAGCTTTCTTT
>TRBJ2-1|NA|NA|TRBV11-2|14
CASSLDPVYNEQFF
TGTGCCAGCAGCTTAGATCCTGTTTACAATGAGCAGTTCTTC
>TRBJ2-4|NA|NA|TRBV9|16
CASSAFTRGLKNIQYF
TGTGCCAGCAGCGCCTTTACCAGGGGTCTCAAAAACATTCAGTACTTC
>TRBJ2-7|NA|NA|TRBV28|17
CASSLPGRDSPSYEQYF
TGTGCCAGCAGTCTCCCGGGGCGGGACTCGCCTTCCTACGAGCAGTACTTC
>TRBJ2-3|NA|NA|TRBV6-1|14
CASSDRISTDTQYF
TGTGCCAGCAGTGACAGAATAAGCACAGATACGCAGTATTTT
>TRBJ2-7|NA|NA|TRBV27|13
CASSLFGGYEQYF
TGTGCCAGCAGTTTATTTGGGGGATACGAGCAGTACTTC
>TRBJ2-7|NA|TRBD1|TRBV29-1|12
CSAGTGSYEQYF
TGCAGCGCCGGGACAGGGTCCTACGAGCAGTACTTC